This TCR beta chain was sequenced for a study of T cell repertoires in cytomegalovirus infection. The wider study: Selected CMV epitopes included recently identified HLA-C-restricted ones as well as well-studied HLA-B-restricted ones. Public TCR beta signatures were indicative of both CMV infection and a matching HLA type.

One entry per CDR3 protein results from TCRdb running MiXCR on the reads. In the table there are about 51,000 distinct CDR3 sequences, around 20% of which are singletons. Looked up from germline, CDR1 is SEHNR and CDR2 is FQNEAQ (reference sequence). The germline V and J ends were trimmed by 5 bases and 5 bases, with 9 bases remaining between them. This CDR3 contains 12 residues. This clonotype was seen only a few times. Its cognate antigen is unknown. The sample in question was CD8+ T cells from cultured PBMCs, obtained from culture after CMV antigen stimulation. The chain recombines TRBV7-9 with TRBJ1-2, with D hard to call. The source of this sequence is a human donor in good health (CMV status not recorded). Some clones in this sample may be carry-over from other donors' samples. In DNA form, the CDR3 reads TGTGCCAGCAGCCCACCGGAGTATGGCTACACCTTC. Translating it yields CASSPPEYGYTF.